The 6 T cell receptor beta chains listed next were all sequenced from one sample in a study of siplizumab effects on memory and regulatory T cells. Generated by immunoSEQ multiplex PCR, the TCRdb table keeps only in-frame clones and is missing some. The sample consists of around 58,000 clones, around four fifths of them appearing once. The source material was memory CD4+ T cells sorted from blood. The receptors here all came from a human donor in good health.

V usage is TRBV25-1 and J usage is TRBJ2-7; TRBD2 might be the D (7 bases). Germline CDR1 MGHDK, CDR2 SYGVNS. This CDR3 spans 16 amino acids. V was shortened by 0 bases and J by 3 bases, with 15 bases between the two germline ends. CDR3 region: CASSEYMGGGDYEQYF. The CDR3 DNA reads TGTGCCAGCAGTGAATATATGGGAGGGGGGGACTACGAGCAGTACTTC.

The chain couples TRBV7-6 to TRBJ2-5; D is unclear. Germline CDR1 is SGHVS and CDR2 is FNYEAQ. The CDR3 sequence is 16 residues long. V was clipped by 3 bases and J by 4 bases, with 18 bases between them. The CDR3 nucleotides are TGTGCCAGCAGCTTCCGGAGACAACCTTGGCGAGAGACCCAGTACTTC. It codes for CASSFRRQPWRETQYF.

This clone was seen a few times. The same CDR3 also results from other DNA sequences found in this sample. The J gene is TRBJ2-1, the V gene TRBV11-3, with 7 positions matching TRBD2. The V gene's germline CDR1 is SGHNT and CDR2 YENEEA. This CDR3 contains 18 residues. V lost 0 bases, J lost 0 bases, and 8 bases stayed unmatched. The CDR3 sequence: CASSLDQGGSSSYNEQFF. The CDR3 bases are TGTGCCAGCAGCTTAGATCAGGGCGGGAGCAGCTCCTACAATGAGCAGTTCTTC.

The rearrangement links TRBV2 to TRBJ1-4; 8 bases line up with TRBD1. The CDR3 is made up of 12 amino acids. In germline, CDR1 is SNHLY, CDR2 FYNNEI. Unmatched junction bases numbered 5, after V lost 7 bases and J lost 10 bases. The CDR3: CASNPDRGKLFF. For the CDR3, the DNA is TGTGCCAGCAACCCAGACAGGGGAAAACTGTTTTTT.

V usage is TRBV6-1 and J usage is TRBJ1-1, with D maybe TRBD1 (6 bases). This CDR3 is built from 15 residues. CDR1 is MNHNS, CDR2 SASEGT, per germline. V gave up 4 bases and J gave up 3 bases, with 15 bases separating them. The CDR3 loop is CASSGTIRGDTEAFF. DNA of the CDR3: TGTGCCAGCAGTGGGACAATTAGGGGGGACACTGAAGCTTTCTTT.

This clone was found once. This chain uses TRBV7-8 with TRBJ2-3, with TRBD2 matching over 7 bases. J lost 4 bases, V lost 3 bases, and 4 bases had no gene match. The CDR3 is 14 amino acids. Germline V gene sequence: CDR1 SGHVS, CDR2 FQNEAQ. For the CDR3, the DNA is TGTGCCAGCAGCTTGGGGGGGACCGCAGATACGCAGTATTTT. Translating it yields CASSLGGTADTQYF.